This T cell receptor (beta chain) was sequenced in a study of T cells in Graves' hyperthyroidism and ophthalmopathy (dated by TCRdb to about 2019). Concerning the study at large: To identify distinguishing TCR V-J signatures, a discovery cohort of about 95 patients was used, comprising some 45 with Graves' ophthalmopathy and roughly 60 with stable Graves' hyperthyroidism. In more than 5 Graves' hyperthyroidism patients, the study also compared T-cell repertoires from thyroid tissue with T-cell repertoires from blood. Whether ophthalmopathy could be predicted prospectively was tested in an independent validation cohort made up of about 20 hyperthyroidism patients plus 17 patients who later progressed to ophthalmopathy. The approximately 98 discovery patients were randomly divided into training and test sets at a 7:3 ratio. According to the paper, TCR Vbeta CDR3 sequencing was carried out on 135 peripheral blood samples, which came from fewer than 50 ophthalmopathy, 75 to 80 hyperthyroidism and roughly 17 progressor patients. After blood sampling, hyperthyroidism patients were treated with methimazole at a starting dose of 30 mg daily, and ophthalmopathy patients were treated with high-dose intravenous methylprednisolone.

The TCR beta CDR3 regions were amplified from the RNA transcripts. For the first round of RT-PCR on the TCR CDR3, the HTBI primer set was used together with the Qiagen OneStep RT-PCR kit. Libraries were constructed in a second round of multiplex PCR, after which size selection and purification were performed. The libraries were sequenced on an Illumina HiSeq2000 using paired-end 100 bp reads. The study's processing was this. SOAPnuke was used to process the raw data, throwing out any read that contained adapters or uncalled bases, had a mean Phred below 15, or lacked an exact constant-primer or identifier match. COPE v1.2.5 was used to merge high-quality paired reads, and clonotypes were defined as unique nucleotide sequences. MiTCR v1.1 was used to align the clonotypes against IMGT TRBV, TRBD and TRBJ reference segments. The analysis was restricted to V-J combinations with a frequency above 0.0001, which together covered about 99% of the repertoires. A TCS score was defined as the ratio between F50 (clonal expansion) and ExV (chaos), using BLOSUM62-based TCRdist between CDR3 peptides within each V-J. Welch's t-statistics and random forest reduced approximately 520 V-J features to 10 to 15, which were used in a naive Bayes classifier (R e1071). The raw public reads went through TCRdb reprocessing: fastp at Q25, MiXCR clone calling, in-frame beta chains kept. Each entry merges the rows of one CDR3 protein and shows their most common DNA and genes. TCRdb, not the authors, supplied the V and J calls. This sample comprises approximately 560,000 distinct CDR3 sequences, around 42% of them detected only once. The ten most abundant clones make up about 8.2% of the sample.

Broad study findings and their caveats: No statistical method was used to set the sample size in advance, and investigators knew the group allocation. Most expanded thyroid clonotypes (frequency above 0.001) were also detected in blood, a finding suggesting that blood repertoires may reflect thyroid immune responses. In validation, progression to ophthalmopathy was predicted by the model with about 70% sensitivity and about 72% specificity, a median of approximately 6.5 months before onset. A model built on a 13 V-J signature distinguished ophthalmopathy from stable hyperthyroidism, reaching 85% to 90% sensitivity and 81.08% specificity in cross-validation and 80%/75% in testing.

Stable Graves' hyperthyroidism was defined as no progression to ophthalmopathy during 18 months of follow-up. Hyperthyroidism patients were newly diagnosed, with disease duration under 2 months, and aged 18 to 65 years. Exclusion was applied to patients with uncontrolled infections, other autoimmune diseases, pregnancy or lactation. Clinical symptoms, serum thyroxine and TRAb, thyroid ultrasound, and orbital computed tomography formed the basis for the diagnoses. Total RNA was extracted with Trizol reagent, and quality was checked on an Agilent 2100 Bioanalyzer. Germline trimming: 1 base from V, 13 bases from J; junction bases outside gene matches: 10. From the cysteine up to the phenylalanine, the CDR3 has a length of 15 residues. Only the CDR3 DNA stays, 45 bases, in frame from base 1. The germline V gene specifies SQVTM as CDR1 and ANQGSEA as CDR2. Points on this clonotype: What this receptor recognizes is not known. No much larger clone is present one base from it, and per-base qualities are unavailable.

This TCR derives from a woman between 18 and 29 years old with Graves' hyperthyroidism. Donor details come from another sample of the same person, matched by shared clones. Sequencing was done on a sample of peripheral blood or thyroid tissue (not recorded which). The receptor chain draws on TRBV29-1 and TRBJ2-1, with 13 central nucleotides matching TRBD2. The sequenced DNA is TGCAGCGTTGAAGTAGGACTAGCGGGAGCGGTTGGACAGTTCTTC. Translated, it gives CSVEVGLAGAVGQFF.